This T cell receptor (beta chain) was identified during a study of early T cells in non-severe SARS-CoV-2 infection. CDR1 and CDR2 (germline): LNHDA, SQIVND (reference sequence). This CDR3 contains 18 residues. Trimming removed 6 bases from V and 3 bases from J; junction bases left unmatched: 17. This clonotype has just a few counts. TCRdb processed the 5' RACE reads anew with MiXCR; each CDR3 protein has one entry. This table has about 85,000 distinct CDR3 sequences, approximately 15% appearing once. This chain links TRBV19 with TRBJ2-1; TRBD1 matches at 7 bases. The TCR comes from an adult who was a healthcare worker with PCR-confirmed SARS-CoV-2 infection or an uninfected control (not recorded which). Sequenced sample: whole blood. The CDR3 is CASRLTPLTGAGYNEQFF. The CDR3 DNA is TGTGCCAGTAGATTAACTCCACTTACAGGGGCGGGCTACAATGAGCAGTTCTTC.